The entry below describes one T cell receptor beta chain. As yet, its antigen is unknown. This entry belongs to a study of shared clonotypes between healthy human individuals. In the study's own analysis: ImmunoSEQ junction-only sequences lacked quality scores, so their filtering differed. Clones were sequenced by immunoSEQ multiplex PCR, and TCRdb holds only the in-frame ones, with some missing. V and J calls and clone size come straight from that table; D and trimming were deduced from the DNA. This table holds roughly 1 million clones, around 78% found once. Points from the study as a whole: Memory subsets generally showed smaller estimated richness than naive subsets did.

J lost 6 bases, V lost 0 bases, and 7 bases had no gene match. Germline values: CDR1 SEHNR, CDR2 FQNEAQ (reference sequence). CDR3 length: 15 residues. The specimen sequenced was memory CD4+ T cells from PBMCs. Subset described: CD45RA-negative fraction. This TCR came from a man aged 18 to 30 in good health. Some clones in this sample may be carry-over from other donors' samples. The rearrangement uses TRBV7-9 and TRBJ1-2; 7 bases align to TRBD1. Here the CDR3 DNA reads TGTGCCAGCAGCTTAGCGCTCGGGACAGTTGATGGCTACACCTTC. Translated: CASSLALGTVDGYTF.